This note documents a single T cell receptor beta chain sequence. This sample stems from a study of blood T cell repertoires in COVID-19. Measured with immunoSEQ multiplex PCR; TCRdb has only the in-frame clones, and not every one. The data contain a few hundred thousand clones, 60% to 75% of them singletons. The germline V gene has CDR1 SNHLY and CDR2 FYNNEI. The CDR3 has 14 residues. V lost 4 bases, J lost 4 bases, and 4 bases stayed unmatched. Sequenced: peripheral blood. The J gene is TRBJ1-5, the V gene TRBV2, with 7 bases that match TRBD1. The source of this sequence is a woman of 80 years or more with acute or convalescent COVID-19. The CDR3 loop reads CASSGDSFNQPQHF. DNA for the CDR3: TGTGCCAGCAGTGGGGACAGTTTTAATCAGCCCCAGCATTTT.